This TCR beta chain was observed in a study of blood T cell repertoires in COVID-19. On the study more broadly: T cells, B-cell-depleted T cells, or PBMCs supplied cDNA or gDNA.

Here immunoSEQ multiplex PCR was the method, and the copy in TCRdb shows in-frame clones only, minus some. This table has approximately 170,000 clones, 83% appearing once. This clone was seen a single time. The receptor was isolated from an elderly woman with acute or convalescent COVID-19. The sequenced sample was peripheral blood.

In DNA form, the CDR3 reads TGTGCCAGCAGCCAAGGAGGGGGTTATTCCAACGTCCTGACTTTC. Residues: CASSQGGGYSNVLTF. The genes are TRBV3-1 (or the pseudogene TRBV3-2) and TRBJ2-6; D may be TRBD1 (6 bases). The germline V gene has CDR1 LGHDT and CDR2 YNNKEL (reference sequence). The CDR3 extends over 15 amino acids. V was shortened by 1 base and J by 8 bases, with 12 bases between the two germline ends.